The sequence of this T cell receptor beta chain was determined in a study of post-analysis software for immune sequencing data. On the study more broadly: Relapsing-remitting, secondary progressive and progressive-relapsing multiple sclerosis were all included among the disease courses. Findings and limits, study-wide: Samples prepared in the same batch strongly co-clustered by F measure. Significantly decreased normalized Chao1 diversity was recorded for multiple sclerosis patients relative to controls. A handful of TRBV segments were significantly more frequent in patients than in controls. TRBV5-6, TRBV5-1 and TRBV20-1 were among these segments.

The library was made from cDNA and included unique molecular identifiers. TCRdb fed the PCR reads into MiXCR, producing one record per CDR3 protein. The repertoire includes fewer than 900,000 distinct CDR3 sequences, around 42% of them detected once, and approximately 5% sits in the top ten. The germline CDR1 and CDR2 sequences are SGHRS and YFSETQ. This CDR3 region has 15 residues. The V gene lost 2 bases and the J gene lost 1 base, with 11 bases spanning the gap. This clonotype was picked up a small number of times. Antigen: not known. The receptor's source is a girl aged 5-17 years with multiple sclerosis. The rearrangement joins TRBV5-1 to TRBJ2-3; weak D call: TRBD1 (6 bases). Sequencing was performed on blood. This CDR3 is CASSFGGIGTDTQYF. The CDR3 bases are TGCGCCAGCAGCTTTGGGGGCATAGGCACAGATACGCAGTATTTT.